This T cell receptor (beta chain) derives from a study of a mutant IDH1 vaccine in newly diagnosed glioma. Regarding the study as a whole: Pseudoprogression apparently lacked any relation to changes in top peripheral T cell clonotypes.

CDR1 and CDR2 from the germline V gene are SGHRS and YFSETQ. The CDR3 sequence is 19 residues long. Trimming cost V 9 bases and J 8 bases; bases outside gene matches: 26. TCRdb's copy holds only in-frame clones and misses some; the assay was immunoSEQ multiplex PCR. The sample holds about 92,000 clones, about 83% seen once. Comments on this clone: Its antigen remains unidentified.

Noted time point: baseline, week 1 (first vaccination visit). Treatment denoted: pre-vaccination baseline after standard-of-care therapy. This receptor was taken from a woman in her forties or fifties with glioma. This chain uses TRBV5-1 with TRBJ1-3, with 10 bases fitting TRBD1. The sample here was PBMCs, taken from a glioma patient treated with radiotherapy, temozolomide or both. CDR3 residues: CANYLYRDRGTSVGHTIYF. The CDR3 nucleotides read TGCGCCAACTATCTATACCGGGACAGGGGAACTTCGGTCGGGCACACCATATATTTT.